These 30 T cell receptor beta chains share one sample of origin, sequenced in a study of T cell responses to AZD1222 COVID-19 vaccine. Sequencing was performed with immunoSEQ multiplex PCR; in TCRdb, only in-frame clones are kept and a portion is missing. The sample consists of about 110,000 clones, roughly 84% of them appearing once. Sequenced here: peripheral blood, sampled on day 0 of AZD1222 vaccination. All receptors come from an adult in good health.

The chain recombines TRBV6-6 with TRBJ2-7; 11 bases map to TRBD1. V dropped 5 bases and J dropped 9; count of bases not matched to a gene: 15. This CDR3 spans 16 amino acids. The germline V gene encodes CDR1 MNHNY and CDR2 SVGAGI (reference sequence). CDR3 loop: CASSTPGDRGNRGQYF. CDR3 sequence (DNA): TGTGCCAGCAGTACCCCGGGGGACAGGGGGAATAGAGGGCAGTACTTC.

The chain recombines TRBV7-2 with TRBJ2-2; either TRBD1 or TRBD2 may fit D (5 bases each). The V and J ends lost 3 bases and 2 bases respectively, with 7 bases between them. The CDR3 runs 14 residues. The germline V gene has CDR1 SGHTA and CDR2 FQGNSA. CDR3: CASSLRGNTGELFF. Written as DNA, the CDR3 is TGTGCCAGCAGCTTGAGGGGTAACACCGGGGAGCTGTTTTTT.

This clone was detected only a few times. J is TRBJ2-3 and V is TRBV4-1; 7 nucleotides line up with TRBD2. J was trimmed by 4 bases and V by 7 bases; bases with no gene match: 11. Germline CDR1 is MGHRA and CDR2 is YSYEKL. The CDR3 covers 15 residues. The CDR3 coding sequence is TGCGCCAGCACCCTACGGGGAGGGGAGGCAGATACGCAGTATTTT. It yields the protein CASTLRGGEADTQYF.

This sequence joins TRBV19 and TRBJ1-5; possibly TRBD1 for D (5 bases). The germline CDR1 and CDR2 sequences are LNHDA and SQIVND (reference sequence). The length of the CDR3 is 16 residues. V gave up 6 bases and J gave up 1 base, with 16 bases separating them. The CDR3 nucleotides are TGTGCCAGTAGATATGGGTTGGGGGGAAGCAATCAGCCCCAGCATTTT. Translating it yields CASRYGLGGSNQPQHF. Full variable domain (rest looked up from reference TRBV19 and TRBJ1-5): DGGITQSPKYLFRKEGQNVTLSCEQNLNHDAMYWYRQDPGQGLRLIYYSQIVNDFQKGDIAEGYSVSREKKESFPLTVTSAQKNPTAFYLCASRYGLGGSNQPQHFGDGTRLSIL.

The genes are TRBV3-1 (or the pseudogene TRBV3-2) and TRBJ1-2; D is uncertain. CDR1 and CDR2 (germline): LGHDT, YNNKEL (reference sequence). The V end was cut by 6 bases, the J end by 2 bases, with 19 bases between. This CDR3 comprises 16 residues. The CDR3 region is CASRVGIIGINYGYTF. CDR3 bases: TGTGCCAGCAGAGTGGGTATAATAGGGATCAACTATGGCTACACCTTC.

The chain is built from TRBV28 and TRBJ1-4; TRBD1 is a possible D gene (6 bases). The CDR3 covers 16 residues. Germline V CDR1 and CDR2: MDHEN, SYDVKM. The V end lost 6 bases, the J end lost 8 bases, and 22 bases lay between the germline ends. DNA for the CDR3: TGTGCCAGCAGCCCTTGGGCAGGACAAGGGGGGGAAAAACTGTTTTTT. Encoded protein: CASSPWAGQGGEKLFF.

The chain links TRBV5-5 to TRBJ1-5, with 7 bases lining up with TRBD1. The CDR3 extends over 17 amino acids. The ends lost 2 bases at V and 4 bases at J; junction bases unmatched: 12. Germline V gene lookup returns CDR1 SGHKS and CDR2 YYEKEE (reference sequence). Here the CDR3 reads CASSFILGQTSNQPQHF. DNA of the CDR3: TGTGCCAGCAGCTTTATTCTGGGACAGACAAGTAATCAGCCCCAGCATTTT.

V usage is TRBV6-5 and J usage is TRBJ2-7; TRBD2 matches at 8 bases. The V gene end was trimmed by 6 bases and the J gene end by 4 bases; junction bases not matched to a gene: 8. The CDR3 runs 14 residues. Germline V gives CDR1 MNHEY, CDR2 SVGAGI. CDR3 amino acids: CASRPGGGLYEQYF. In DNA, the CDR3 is TGTGCCAGCAGACCCGGGGGGGGGCTATACGAGCAGTACTTC.

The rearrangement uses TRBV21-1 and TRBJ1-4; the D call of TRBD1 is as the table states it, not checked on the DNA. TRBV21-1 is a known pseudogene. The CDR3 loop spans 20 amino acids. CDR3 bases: TGTGCCAGCAGCAACCGACCGGACAGGGGGCGGTTCGCGGCTAATGAAAAACTGTTTTTT. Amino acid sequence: CASSNRPDRGRFAANEKLFF.

Here the CDR3 DNA reads TGTGCCTGGAGTATTGCGTTCTCGGAGACCCAGTACTTC. Translating gives CAWSIAFSETQYF. The chain couples TRBV30 to TRBJ2-5; no reliable D call. Deletions cut 2 bases from V and 5 bases from J, with 12 bases between. Germline-derived CDR1 and CDR2 are GTSNPN and SVGIG (reference sequence). This CDR3 spans 13 amino acids.

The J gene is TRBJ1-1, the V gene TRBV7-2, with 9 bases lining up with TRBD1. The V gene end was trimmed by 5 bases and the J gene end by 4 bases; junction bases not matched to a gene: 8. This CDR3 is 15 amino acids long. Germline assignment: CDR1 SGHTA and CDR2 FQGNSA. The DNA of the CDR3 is TGTGCCAGCAGCCTCACCGGGGGACAGGGCACTGAAGCTTTCTTT. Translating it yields CASSLTGGQGTEAFF.

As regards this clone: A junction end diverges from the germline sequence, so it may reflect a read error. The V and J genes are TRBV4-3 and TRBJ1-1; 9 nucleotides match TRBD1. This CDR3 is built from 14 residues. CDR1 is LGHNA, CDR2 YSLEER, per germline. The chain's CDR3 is CASSEDRGFTEAFF. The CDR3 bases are TGCGCCAGCAGCGAAGACAGGGGGTTTACTGAAGCTTTCTTT.

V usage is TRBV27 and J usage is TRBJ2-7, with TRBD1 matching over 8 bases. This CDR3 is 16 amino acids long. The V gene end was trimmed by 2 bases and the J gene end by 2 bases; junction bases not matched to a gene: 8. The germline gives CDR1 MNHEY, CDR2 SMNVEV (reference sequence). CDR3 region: CASSLKLGQGPYEQYF. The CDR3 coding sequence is TGTGCCAGCAGTTTAAAACTTGGACAGGGTCCCTACGAGCAGTACTTC.

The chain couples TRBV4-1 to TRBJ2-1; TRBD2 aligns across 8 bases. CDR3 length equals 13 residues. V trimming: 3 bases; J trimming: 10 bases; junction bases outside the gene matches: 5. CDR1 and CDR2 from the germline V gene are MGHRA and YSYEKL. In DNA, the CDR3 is TGCGCCAGCAGCCAGGGGACTAGTTTCGAGCAGTTCTTC. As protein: CASSQGTSFEQFF.

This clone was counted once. DNA of the CDR3: TGTGCCAGCAGTTTGGGTCAGGGGGACTTTGGCTACACCTTC. It translates to CASSLGQGDFGYTF. The chain employs TRBV27 and TRBJ1-2; TRBD1 matches 7 bases. This CDR3 comprises 14 residues. J gave up 7 bases and V 3 bases, and 8 bases lay outside the gene matches. Germline V gives CDR1 MNHEY, CDR2 SMNVEV (reference sequence).

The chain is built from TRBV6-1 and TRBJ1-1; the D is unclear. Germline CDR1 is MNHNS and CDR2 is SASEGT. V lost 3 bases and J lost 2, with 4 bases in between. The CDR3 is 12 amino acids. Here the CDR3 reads CASSDTNTEAFF. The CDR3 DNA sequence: TGTGCCAGCAGTGACACCAACACTGAAGCTTTCTTT.

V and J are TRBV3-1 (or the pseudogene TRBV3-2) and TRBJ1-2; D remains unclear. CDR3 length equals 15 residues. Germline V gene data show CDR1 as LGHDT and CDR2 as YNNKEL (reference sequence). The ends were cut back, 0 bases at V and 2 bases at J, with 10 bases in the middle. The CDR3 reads CASSQEGRLNYGYTF. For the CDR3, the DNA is TGTGCCAGCAGCCAAGAAGGTCGGTTAAACTATGGCTACACCTTC.

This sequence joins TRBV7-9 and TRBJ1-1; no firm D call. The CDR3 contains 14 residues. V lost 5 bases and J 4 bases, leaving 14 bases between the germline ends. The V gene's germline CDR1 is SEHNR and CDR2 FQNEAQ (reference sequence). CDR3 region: CASSPSGVSTEAFF. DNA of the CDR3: TGTGCCAGCAGCCCCAGTGGGGTAAGCACTGAAGCTTTCTTT.

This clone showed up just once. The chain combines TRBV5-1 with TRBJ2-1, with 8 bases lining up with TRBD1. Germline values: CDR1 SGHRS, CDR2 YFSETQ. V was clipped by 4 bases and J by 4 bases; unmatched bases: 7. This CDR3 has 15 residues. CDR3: CASSQTGDGYNEQFF. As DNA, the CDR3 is TGCGCCAGCAGCCAGACAGGGGACGGATACAATGAGCAGTTCTTC. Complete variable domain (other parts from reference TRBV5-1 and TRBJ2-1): KAGVTQTPRYLIKTRGQQVTLSCSPISGHRSVSWYQQTPGQGLQFLFEYFSETQRNKGNFPGRFSGRQFSNSRSEMNVSTLELGDSALYLCASSQTGDGYNEQFFGPGTRLTVL.

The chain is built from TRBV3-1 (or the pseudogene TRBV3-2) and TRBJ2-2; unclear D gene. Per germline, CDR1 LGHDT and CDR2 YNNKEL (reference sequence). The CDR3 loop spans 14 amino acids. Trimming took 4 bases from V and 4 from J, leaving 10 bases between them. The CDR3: CASSPSRLTGELFF. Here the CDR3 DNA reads TGTGCCAGCAGCCCAAGCAGACTCACCGGGGAGCTGTTTTTT.

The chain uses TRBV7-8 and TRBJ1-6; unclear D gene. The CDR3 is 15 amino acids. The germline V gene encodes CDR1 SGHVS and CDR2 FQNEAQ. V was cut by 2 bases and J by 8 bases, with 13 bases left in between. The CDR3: CASSLWDLRDSPLHF. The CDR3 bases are TGTGCCAGCAGCTTATGGGATCTTAGGGATTCACCCCTCCACTTT.

In DNA form, the CDR3 reads TGCAGCGTGGGGGGGACAGGGCTCGAGACCCAGTACTTC. Amino acid sequence: CSVGGTGLETQYF. This chain connects TRBV29-1 to TRBJ2-5; TRBD1 agrees at 9 bases. From germline, CDR1 is SQVTM and CDR2 ANQGSEA. J lost 5 bases, V lost 6 bases, and 7 bases had no gene match. This CDR3 comprises 13 residues.

CDR3 in amino acids: CASSPDPDNEQFF. The CDR3 bases are TGTGCCAGCAGCCCCGACCCTGACAATGAGCAGTTCTTC. The chain has TRBV9 and TRBJ2-1; D gene uncertain. The length of the CDR3 is 13 residues. The V end lost 4 bases, the J end lost 5 bases, and 10 bases lay between the germline ends. Germline CDR1 is SGDLS and CDR2 is YYNGEE.

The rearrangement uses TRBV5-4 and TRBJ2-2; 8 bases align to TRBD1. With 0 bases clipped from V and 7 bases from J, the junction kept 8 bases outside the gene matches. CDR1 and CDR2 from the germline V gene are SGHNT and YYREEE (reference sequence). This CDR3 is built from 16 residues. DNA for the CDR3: TGTGCCAGCAGCTTGGCCGGACAGGGACGAGTCGGGGAGCTGTTTTTT. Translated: CASSLAGQGRVGELFF.

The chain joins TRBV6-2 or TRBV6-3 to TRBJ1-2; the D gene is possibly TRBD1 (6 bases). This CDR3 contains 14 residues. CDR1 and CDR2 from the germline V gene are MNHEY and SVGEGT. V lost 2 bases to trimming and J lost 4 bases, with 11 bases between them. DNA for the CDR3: TGTGCCAGCAGTTACAGGGCAGGGGCCTATGGCTACACCTTC. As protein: CASSYRAGAYGYTF.

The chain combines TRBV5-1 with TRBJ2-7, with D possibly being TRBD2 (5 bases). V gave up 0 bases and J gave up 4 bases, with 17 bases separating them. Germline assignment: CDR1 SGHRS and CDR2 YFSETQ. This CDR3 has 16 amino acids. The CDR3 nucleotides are TGCGCCAGCAGCTTGGGGCGGGCCAGAGTGGAGTACGAGCAGTACTTC. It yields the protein CASSLGRARVEYEQYF.

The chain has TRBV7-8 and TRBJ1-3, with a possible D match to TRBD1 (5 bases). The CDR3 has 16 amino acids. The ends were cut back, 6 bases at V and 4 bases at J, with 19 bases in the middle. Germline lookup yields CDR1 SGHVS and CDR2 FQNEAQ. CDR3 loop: CASSFNLPGLGNTIYF. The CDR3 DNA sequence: TGTGCCAGCAGTTTTAACTTACCGGGACTCGGAAACACCATATATTTT.

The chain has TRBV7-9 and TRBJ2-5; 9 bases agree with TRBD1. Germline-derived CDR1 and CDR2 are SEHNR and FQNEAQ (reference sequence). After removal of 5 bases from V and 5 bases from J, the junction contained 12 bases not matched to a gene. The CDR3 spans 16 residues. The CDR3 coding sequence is TGTGCCAGCAGCCCCCGACAGGGGGTCGTAAGGGAGACCCAGTACTTC. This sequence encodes CASSPRQGVVRETQYF.

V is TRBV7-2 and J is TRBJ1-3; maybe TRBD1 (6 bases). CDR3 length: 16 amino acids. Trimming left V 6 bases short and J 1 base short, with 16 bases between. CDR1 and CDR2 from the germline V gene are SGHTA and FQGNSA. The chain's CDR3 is CASSRAGVLSGNTIYF. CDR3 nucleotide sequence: TGTGCCAGCAGTAGAGCAGGGGTTCTTTCTGGAAACACCATATATTTT.

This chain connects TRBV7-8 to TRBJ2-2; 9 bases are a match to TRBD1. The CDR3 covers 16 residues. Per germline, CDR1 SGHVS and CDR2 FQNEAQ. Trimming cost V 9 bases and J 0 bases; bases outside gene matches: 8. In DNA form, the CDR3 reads TGTGCCAGTGTTCAGGGACAGGGCGCGAACACCGGGGAGCTGTTTTTT. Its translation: CASVQGQGANTGELFF.